This T cell receptor beta chain was observed in a study of immune evolution from preneoplasia to lung adenocarcinoma. Findings and limits, study-wide: Normal lung had highest clonality; later lesions appeared denser, more diverse. Top clone share appeared to fall from AAH through AIS, MIA, adenocarcinoma.

A note on this clone: Its specificity is not known.

J lost 6 bases, V lost 7 bases, and 10 bases had no gene match. The CDR3 runs 17 residues. In germline, CDR1 is MDHEN, CDR2 SYDVKM. Repertoires were generated with immunoSEQ multiplex PCR, while TCRdb's copy carries only in-frame clones and drops some. The table includes some 9,100 clones, roughly 83% detected once. The chain recombines TRBV28 with TRBJ2-2, with 14 positions matching TRBD2. This sequence was found in an older donor with lung adenocarcinoma. Sequenced sample: FFPE minimally invasive lung adenocarcinoma tissue. The CDR3 DNA reads TGTGCCAGCACCCCCGCCTCGGGACTAGCGGGAGCCGGGGAGCTGTTTTTT. Protein product: CASTPASGLAGAGELFF.